A single sample is the source of the 7 T cell receptor beta chains below, sequenced in a study of cytomegalovirus exposure and HLA in healthy donors. Amplification used 60 Vbeta primers and 13 Jbeta primers. Here immunoSEQ multiplex PCR was the method, and the copy in TCRdb shows in-frame clones only, minus some. The sample shows approximately 190,000 clones, about an eighth of them seen only once. Material for sequencing was PBMCs. The receptors here all came from a man aged 45-60 years in good health and CMV-seropositive.

The chain employs TRBV11-3 and TRBJ1-6; a possible D gene is TRBD1 (6 bases). This CDR3 contains 15 residues. Germline V gives CDR1 SGHNT, CDR2 YENEEA. The germline V and J ends were trimmed by 5 bases and 2 bases, with 10 bases remaining between them. This CDR3 reads CASSAGQPYNSPLHF. The DNA of the CDR3 is TGTGCCAGCAGCGCCGGACAGCCCTATAATTCACCCCTCCACTTT.

There are a few counts of this clone. As DNA, the CDR3 is TGCAGCGTTCAGGGGGGACTCCTCTACGAGCAGTACTTC. Translated: CSVQGGLLYEQYF. The rearrangement uses TRBV29-1 and TRBJ2-7; maybe TRBD1 (7 bases). This CDR3 is 13 amino acids long. V was clipped by 5 bases and J by 3 bases, with 14 bases between them. CDR1 is SQVTM and CDR2 is ANQGSEA in the germline V gene.

This clone was recorded a few times. V gene TRBV20-1 combines with J gene TRBJ2-1, with D unresolved. This CDR3 is built from 10 residues. V lost 3 bases, J lost 9 bases, and 6 bases lay in between. Per germline, CDR1 DFQATT and CDR2 SNEGSKA (reference sequence). Here the CDR3 DNA reads TGCAGTGCTAGTGAGCGTGAGCAGTTCTTC. Residues: CSASEREQFF.

The chain recombines TRBV6-6 with TRBJ2-7; D unresolved. The CDR3 sequence is 12 residues long. Germline CDR1 MNHNY, CDR2 SVGAGI (reference sequence). V lost 3 bases and J lost 7, with 10 bases in between. CDR3 protein: CASSYLGREQYV. In DNA form, the CDR3 reads TGTGCCAGCAGTTATCTAGGAAGGGAGCAGTACGTC.

The chain joins TRBV6-4 to TRBJ1-2, with TRBD1 matching 7 bases. The CDR3 spans 13 residues. J gave up 5 bases and V 6 bases, and 6 bases lay outside the gene matches. Germline loops: CDR1 MRHNA, CDR2 SNTAGT. The CDR3 reads CASSLTGKYGYTF. The CDR3 nucleotides read TGTGCCAGCAGCTTGACAGGGAAGTATGGCTACACCTTC.

This clone came up a few times. The chain links TRBV11-3 to TRBJ2-7, with a tentative D call TRBD2 (5 bases). Trimming pared 6 bases from V and 4 bases from J, leaving 10 bases between. The CDR3 runs 12 residues. CDR1 is SGHNT and CDR2 is YENEEA in the germline V gene. Here the CDR3 reads CASSPEGYEQYF. CDR3 nucleotide sequence: TGTGCCAGCAGTCCCGAGGGATACGAGCAGTACTTC.

CDR3 amino acids: CASRPRTGRNTEAFF. Written as DNA, the CDR3 is TGTGCCAGCAGACCAAGGACAGGACGTAACACTGAAGCTTTCTTT. V usage is TRBV6-5 and J usage is TRBJ1-1, with 7 positions matching TRBD1. CDR1 is MNHEY and CDR2 is SVGAGI in the germline V gene. Trimming at V came to 6 bases and at J to 2 bases, leaving 9 bases not matched to a gene. The CDR3 runs to 15 residues.